The subject of this entry is one TCR beta chain. Its cognate antigen is unknown. This entry belongs to a study of T cells in Graves' hyperthyroidism and ophthalmopathy. This CDR3 has 17 amino acids. Germline CDR1 DFQATT, CDR2 SNEGSKA (reference sequence). V lost 0 bases and J lost 2; bases outside the gene matches: 5. Those with hyperthyroidism were 18 to 65 years old, newly diagnosed, and ill for under 2 months. Those patients with uncontrolled infection, other autoimmune disease, pregnancy or lactation were excluded. RNA transcripts provided the source from which TCR beta CDR3 regions were amplified. RT-PCR in the first round (using the HTBI primer set) targeted the TCR CDR3. TCRdb itself ran the multiplex PCR reads through MiXCR, one entry per CDR3 protein. Here the sample spans more than 500,000 distinct CDR3 sequences, 11% to 15% being singletons. Findings of the study overall: Ophthalmopathy was told apart from stable hyperthyroidism by a 13 V-J model.

The chain employs TRBV20-1 and TRBJ2-3; 13 nucleotides line up with TRBD2. Sequenced material: blood. The clonotype originates from a woman aged 35 to 49 with Graves' hyperthyroidism. DNA for the CDR3: TGCAGTGCTAGAGACATCGGGACTAGCGGGAACACAGATACGCAGTATTTT. Protein sequence: CSARDIGTSGNTDTQYF.